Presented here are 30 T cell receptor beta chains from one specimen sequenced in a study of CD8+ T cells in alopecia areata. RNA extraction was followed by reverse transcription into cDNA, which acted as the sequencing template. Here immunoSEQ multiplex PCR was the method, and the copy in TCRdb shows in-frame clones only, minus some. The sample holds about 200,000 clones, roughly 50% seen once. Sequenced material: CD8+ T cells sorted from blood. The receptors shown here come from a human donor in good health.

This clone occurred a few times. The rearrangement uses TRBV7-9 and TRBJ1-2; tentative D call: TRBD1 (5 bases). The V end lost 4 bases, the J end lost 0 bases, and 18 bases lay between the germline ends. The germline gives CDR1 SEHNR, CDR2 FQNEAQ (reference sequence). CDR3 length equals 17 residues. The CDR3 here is CASSSDTSHEANYGYTF. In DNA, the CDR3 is TGTGCCAGCAGCTCGGACACTTCGCACGAAGCTAACTATGGCTACACCTTC.

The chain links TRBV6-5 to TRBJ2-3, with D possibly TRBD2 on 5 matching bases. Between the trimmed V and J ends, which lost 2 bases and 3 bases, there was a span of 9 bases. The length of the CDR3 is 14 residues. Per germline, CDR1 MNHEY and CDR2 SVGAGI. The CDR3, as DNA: TGTGCCAGCAGTTACCCCCCGGGGACAGATACGCAGTATTTT. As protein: CASSYPPGTDTQYF.

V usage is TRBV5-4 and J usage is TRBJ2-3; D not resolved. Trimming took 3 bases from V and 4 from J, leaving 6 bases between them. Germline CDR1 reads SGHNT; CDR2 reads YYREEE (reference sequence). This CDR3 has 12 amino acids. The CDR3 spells CASSSGADTQYF. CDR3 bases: TGTGCCAGCAGCTCCGGAGCAGATACGCAGTATTTT.

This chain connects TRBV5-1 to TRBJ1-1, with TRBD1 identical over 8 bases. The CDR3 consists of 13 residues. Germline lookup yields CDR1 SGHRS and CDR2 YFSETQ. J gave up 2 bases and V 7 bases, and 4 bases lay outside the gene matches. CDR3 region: CASVDRANTEAFF. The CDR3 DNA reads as TGCGCCAGCGTGGACAGGGCCAACACTGAAGCTTTCTTT.

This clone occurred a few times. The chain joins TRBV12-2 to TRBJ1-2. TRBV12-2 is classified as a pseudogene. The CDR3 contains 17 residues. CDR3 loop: CASRLARSSEWNYGYTF. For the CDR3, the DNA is TGTGCAAGTCGCTTAGCCCGCTCCTCCGAATGGAACTATGGCTACACCTTC.

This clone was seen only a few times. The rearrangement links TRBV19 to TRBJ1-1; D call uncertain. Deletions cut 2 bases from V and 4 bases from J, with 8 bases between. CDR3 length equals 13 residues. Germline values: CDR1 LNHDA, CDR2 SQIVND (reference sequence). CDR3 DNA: TGTGCCAGTAGTATAACCGGGTCCACTGAAGCTTTCTTT. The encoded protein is CASSITGSTEAFF.

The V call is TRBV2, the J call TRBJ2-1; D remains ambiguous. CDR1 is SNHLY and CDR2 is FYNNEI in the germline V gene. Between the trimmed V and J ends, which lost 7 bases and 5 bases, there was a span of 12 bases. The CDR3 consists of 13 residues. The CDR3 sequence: CASKEARNNEQFF. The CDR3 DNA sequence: TGTGCCAGCAAAGAGGCGCGGAACAATGAGCAGTTCTTC.

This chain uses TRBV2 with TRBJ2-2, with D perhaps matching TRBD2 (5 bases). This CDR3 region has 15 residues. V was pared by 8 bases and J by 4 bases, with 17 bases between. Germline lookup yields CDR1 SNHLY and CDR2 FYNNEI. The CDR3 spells CASGGLGMGTGELFF. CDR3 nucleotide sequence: TGTGCCAGCGGCGGGCTGGGTATGGGCACCGGGGAGCTGTTTTTT.

The CDR3 DNA is TGTGCCAGCAATTACGGGACGAGTGGCCTGTTTTTT. Its translation is CASNYGTSGLFF. The rearrangement uses TRBV4-2 and TRBJ1-4; D possibly corresponds to TRBD1 (5 bases). Germline-derived CDR1 and CDR2 are LGHNA and YNFKEQ. Trimming cost V 7 bases and J 14 bases, with 17 bases left between them. The CDR3 spans 12 residues.

CDR3 residues: CASSPRLAGLTGELFF. The CDR3 DNA reads as TGTGCCAGCAGCCCCCGACTAGCGGGCCTGACCGGGGAGCTGTTTTTT. J is TRBJ2-2 and V is TRBV9; 10 bases align to TRBD2. The CDR3 sequence is 16 residues long. V trimming: 4 bases; J trimming: 5 bases; junction bases outside the gene matches: 8. Germline V CDR1 and CDR2: SGDLS, YYNGEE. The variable domain in full, completed from reference TRBV9 and TRBJ2-2, reads DSGVTQTPKHLITATGQRVTLRCSPRSGDLSVYWYQQSLDQGLQFLIQYYNGEERAKGNILERFSAQQFPDLHSELNLSSLELGDSALYFCASSPRLAGLTGELFFGEGSRLTVL.

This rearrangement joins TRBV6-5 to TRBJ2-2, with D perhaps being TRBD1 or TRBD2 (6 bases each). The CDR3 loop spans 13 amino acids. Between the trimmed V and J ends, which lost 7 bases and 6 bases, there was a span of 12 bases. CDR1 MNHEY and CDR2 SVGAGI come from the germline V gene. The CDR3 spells CASTYGGAGELFF. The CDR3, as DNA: TGTGCCAGCACCTACGGGGGCGCCGGGGAGCTGTTTTTT.

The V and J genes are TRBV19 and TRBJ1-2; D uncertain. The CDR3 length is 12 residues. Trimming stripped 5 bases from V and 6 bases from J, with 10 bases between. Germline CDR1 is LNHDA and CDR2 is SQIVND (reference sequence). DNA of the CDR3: TGTGCCAGTAGTCCGGACCTAAATGGCTACACCTTC. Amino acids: CASSPDLNGYTF.

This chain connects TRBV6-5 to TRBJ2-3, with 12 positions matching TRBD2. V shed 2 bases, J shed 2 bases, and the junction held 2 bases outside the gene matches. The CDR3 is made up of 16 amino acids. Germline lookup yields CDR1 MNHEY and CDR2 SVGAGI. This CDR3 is CASSYLAGGYTDTQYF. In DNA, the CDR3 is TGTGCCAGCAGTTACCTAGCGGGGGGGTACACAGATACGCAGTATTTT.

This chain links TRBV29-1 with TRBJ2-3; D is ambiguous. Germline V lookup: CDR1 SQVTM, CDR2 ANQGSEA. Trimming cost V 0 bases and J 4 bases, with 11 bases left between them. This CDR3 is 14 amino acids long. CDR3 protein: CSVEDPGAADTQYF. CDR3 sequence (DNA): TGCAGCGTTGAAGATCCTGGCGCCGCAGATACGCAGTATTTT.

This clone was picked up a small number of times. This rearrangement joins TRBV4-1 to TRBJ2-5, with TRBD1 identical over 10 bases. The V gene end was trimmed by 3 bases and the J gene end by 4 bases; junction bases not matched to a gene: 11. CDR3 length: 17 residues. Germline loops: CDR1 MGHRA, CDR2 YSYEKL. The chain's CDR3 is CASSHLPGTGAGETQYF. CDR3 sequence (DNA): TGCGCCAGCAGCCACCTGCCCGGGACAGGGGCCGGAGAGACCCAGTACTTC.

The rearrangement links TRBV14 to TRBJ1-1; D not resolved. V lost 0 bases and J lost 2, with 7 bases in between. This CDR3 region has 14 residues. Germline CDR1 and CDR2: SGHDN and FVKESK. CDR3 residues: CASSQEIANTEAFF. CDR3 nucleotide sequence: TGTGCCAGCAGCCAAGAAATCGCAAACACTGAAGCTTTCTTT.

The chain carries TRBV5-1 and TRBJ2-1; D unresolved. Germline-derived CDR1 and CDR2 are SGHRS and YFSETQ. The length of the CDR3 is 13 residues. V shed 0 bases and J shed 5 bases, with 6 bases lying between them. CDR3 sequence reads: CASSLVPNNEQFF. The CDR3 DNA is TGCGCCAGCAGCTTGGTCCCCAACAATGAGCAGTTCTTC.

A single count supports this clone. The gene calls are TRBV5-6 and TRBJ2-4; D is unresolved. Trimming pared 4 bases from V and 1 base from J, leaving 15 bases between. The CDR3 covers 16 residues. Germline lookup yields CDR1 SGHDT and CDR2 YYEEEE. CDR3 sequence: CASSVTTPLAKNIQYF. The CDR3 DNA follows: TGTGCCAGCAGCGTTACAACCCCACTTGCCAAAAACATTCAGTACTTC.

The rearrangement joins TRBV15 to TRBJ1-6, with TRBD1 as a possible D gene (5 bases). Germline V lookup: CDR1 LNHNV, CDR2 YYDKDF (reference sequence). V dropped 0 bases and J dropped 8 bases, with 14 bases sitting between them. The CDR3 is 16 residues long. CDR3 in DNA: TGTGCCACCAGCAGAGATTCGGGGCAGGGCGATTCACCCCTCCACTTT. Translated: CATSRDSGQGDSPLHF. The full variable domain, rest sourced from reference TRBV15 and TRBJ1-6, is DAMVIQNPRYQVTQFGKPVTLSCSQTLNHNVMYWYQQKSSQAPKLLFHYYDKDFNNEADTPDNFQSRRPNTSFCFLDIRSPGLGDTAMYLCATSRDSGQGDSPLHFGNGTRLTVT.

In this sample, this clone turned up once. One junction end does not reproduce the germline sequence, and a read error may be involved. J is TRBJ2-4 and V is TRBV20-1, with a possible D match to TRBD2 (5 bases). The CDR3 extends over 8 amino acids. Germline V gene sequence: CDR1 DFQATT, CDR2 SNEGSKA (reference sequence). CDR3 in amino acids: CSGGAQSF. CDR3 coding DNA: TGCAGTGGGGGAGCCCAGAGCTTC.

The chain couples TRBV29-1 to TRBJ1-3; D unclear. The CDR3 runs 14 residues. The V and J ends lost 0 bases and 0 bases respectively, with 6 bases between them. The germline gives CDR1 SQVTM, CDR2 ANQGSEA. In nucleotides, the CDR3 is TGCAGCGTTGAAGAGCACCACTCTGGAAACACCATATATTTT. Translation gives CSVEEHHSGNTIYF.

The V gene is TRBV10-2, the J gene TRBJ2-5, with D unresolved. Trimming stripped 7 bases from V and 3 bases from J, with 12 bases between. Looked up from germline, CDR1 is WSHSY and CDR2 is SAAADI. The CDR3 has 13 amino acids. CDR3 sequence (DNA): TGCGCCAGCAAGTCCTTGCTAGAAGAGACCCAGTACTTC. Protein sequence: CASKSLLEETQYF.

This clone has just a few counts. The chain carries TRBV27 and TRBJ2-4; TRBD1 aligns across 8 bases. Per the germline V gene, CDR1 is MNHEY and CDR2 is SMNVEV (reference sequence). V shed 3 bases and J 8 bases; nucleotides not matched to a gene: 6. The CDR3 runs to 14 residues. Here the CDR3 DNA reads TGTGCCAGCAGTTTCCTAGGACAGGGCGACATTCAGTACTTC. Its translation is CASSFLGQGDIQYF.

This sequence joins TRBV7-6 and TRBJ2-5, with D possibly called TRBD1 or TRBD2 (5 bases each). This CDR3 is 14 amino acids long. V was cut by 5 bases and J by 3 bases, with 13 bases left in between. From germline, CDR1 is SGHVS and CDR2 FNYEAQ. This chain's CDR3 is CASSESRGEETQYF. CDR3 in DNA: TGTGCCAGCAGCGAAAGTAGGGGAGAAGAGACCCAGTACTTC.

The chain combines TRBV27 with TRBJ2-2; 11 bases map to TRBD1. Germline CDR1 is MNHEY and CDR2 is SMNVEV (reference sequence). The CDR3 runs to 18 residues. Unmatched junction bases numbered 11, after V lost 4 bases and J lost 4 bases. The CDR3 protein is CASSSIIVGQGATGELFF. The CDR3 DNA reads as TGTGCCAGCAGTTCCATCATTGTTGGACAGGGGGCCACCGGGGAGCTGTTTTTT.

CDR3 sequence: CAWSVGLNYGYTF. The CDR3 DNA follows: TGTGCCTGGAGTGTTGGACTTAACTATGGCTACACCTTC. The chain combines TRBV30 with TRBJ1-2; D gene ambiguous. Germline CDR1 and CDR2: GTSNPN and SVGIG (reference sequence). The ends were cut back, 0 bases at V and 1 base at J, with 6 bases in the middle. The CDR3 spans 13 residues.

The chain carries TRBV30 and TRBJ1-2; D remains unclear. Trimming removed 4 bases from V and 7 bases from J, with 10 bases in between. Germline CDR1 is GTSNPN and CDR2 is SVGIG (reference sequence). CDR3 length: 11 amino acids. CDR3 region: CAWNDGSGYTF. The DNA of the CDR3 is TGTGCCTGGAATGACGGGAGTGGCTACACCTTC. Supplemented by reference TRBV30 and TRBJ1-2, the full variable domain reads SQTIHQWPATLVQPVGSPLSLECTVEGTSNPNLYWYRQAAGRGLQLLFYSVGIGQISSEVPQNLSASRPQDRQFILSSKKLLLSDSGFYLCAWNDGSGYTFGSGTRLTVV.

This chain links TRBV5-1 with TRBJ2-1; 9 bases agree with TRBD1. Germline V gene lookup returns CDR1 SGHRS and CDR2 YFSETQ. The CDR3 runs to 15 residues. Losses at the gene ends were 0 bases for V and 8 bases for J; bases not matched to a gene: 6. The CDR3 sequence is CASSLEGQGLDEQFF. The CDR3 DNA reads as TGCGCCAGCAGCTTGGAGGGACAGGGTCTGGATGAGCAGTTCTTC.

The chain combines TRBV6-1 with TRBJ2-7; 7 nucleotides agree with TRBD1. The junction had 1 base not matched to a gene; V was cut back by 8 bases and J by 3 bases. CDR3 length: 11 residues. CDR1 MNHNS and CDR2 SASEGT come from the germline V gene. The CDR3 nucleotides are TGTGCCAGCGGGACAGTCTACGAGCAGTACTTC. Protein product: CASGTVYEQYF.

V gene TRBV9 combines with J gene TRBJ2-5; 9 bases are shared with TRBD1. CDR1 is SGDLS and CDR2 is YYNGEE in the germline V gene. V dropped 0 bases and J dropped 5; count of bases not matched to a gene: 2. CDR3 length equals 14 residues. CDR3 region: CASSVGTGVETQYF. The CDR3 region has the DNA TGTGCCAGCAGCGTAGGGACAGGGGTGGAGACCCAGTACTTC. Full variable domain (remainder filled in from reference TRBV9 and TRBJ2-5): DSGVTQTPKHLITATGQRVTLRCSPRSGDLSVYWYQQSLDQGLQFLIQYYNGEERAKGNILERFSAQQFPDLHSELNLSSLELGDSALYFCASSVGTGVETQYFGPGTRLLVL.